Following are 7 T cell receptor beta chains from one sample sequenced in a study of T cell repertoires in cytomegalovirus infection. Each CDR3 protein gets one entry after TCRdb re-called the reads with MiXCR. The table has more than 650,000 distinct CDR3 sequences, less than 40% seen once. Sequencing used PBMCs. The source of these receptors is a human donor in good health (CMV status not recorded). Some clones in this sample may be carry-over from other donors' samples.

The rearrangement uses TRBV6-8 and TRBJ1-2; D is ambiguous. Germline V lookup: CDR1 MNHGY, CDR2 SAAAGT. The CDR3 extends over 15 amino acids. With 7 bases removed from V and 0 bases from J, the gap between germline ends came to 15 bases. The CDR3 DNA reads as TGTGCCAGCACCAACCCCCCGGTAGCTAACTATGGCTACACCTTC. It encodes CASTNPPVANYGYTF.

The rearrangement joins TRBV6-6 to TRBJ1-1, with D unclear. CDR3 length: 15 amino acids. The V gene's germline CDR1 is MNHNY and CDR2 SVGAGI (reference sequence). V was shortened by 0 bases and J by 7 bases, with 15 bases between the two germline ends. CDR3: CASSYSKAGNGEAFF. CDR3 bases: TGTGCCAGCAGTTACTCGAAAGCGGGTAACGGTGAAGCTTTCTTT.

This clonotype was found a few times. The chain combines TRBV19 with TRBJ2-2; a possible D gene is TRBD2 (5 bases). The CDR3 sequence is 14 residues long. Trimming removed 3 bases at V and 2 bases at J, with 7 bases between. CDR1 is LNHDA and CDR2 is SQIVND in the germline V gene (reference sequence). The CDR3 DNA sequence: TGTGCCAGTAGTATCCGGGAAAACACCGGGGAGCTGTTTTTT. Its protein product is CASSIRENTGELFF.

This clonotype was counted ten times or more. The chain is built from TRBV5-8 and TRBJ2-2; a weak D match, TRBD2 (5 bases). The CDR3 has 15 amino acids. Germline CDR1 is SGHTS and CDR2 is YDEGEE. Trimming shortened V by 10 bases and J by 1 base, and 17 bases separated the two germline ends. The CDR3 protein is CAFPMRTLNTGELFF. CDR3 DNA: TGTGCCTTCCCGATGAGGACTCTGAACACCGGGGAGCTGTTTTTT.

This clonotype was seen a handful of times. The V gene is TRBV11-1, the J gene TRBJ2-2, with D possibly TRBD1 on 5 matching bases. This CDR3 region has 15 residues. V was clipped by 4 bases and J by 5 bases, with 14 bases between them. Germline V gives CDR1 SGHAT, CDR2 FQDESV (reference sequence). CDR3 nucleotides: TGTGCCAGCAGCTCGGGTTGGGGCTTAACCGGGGAGCTGTTTTTT. It yields the protein CASSSGWGLTGELFF.

This clonotype has more than one count but fewer than ten. The chain carries TRBV6-1 and TRBJ2-2, with a possible D match to TRBD1 (6 bases). The CDR3 length is 13 residues. Trimming left V 8 bases short and J 7 bases short, with 14 bases between. CDR1 and CDR2 (germline): MNHNS, SASEGT. CDR3 residues: CASGSRQVGELFF. The CDR3, as DNA: TGTGCCAGCGGGAGCAGACAGGTCGGGGAGCTGTTTTTT.

As to this clonotype: A read error may account for a junction end that differs from germline. V gene TRBV24-1 combines with J gene TRBJ2-1; D call uncertain. Germline CDR1 reads KGHDR; CDR2 reads SFDVKD. This CDR3 has 12 amino acids. DNA of the CDR3: TGTGCCAACAGTGACCAGGCCAATGAGCAGTTCTTC. It specifies CANSDQANEQFF.